This TCR beta chain was observed in a study of multiple sclerosis patients with progressive multifocal leukoencephalopathy. Sequencing used immunoSEQ multiplex PCR; TCRdb keeps in-frame clones, though not all of them. The sample consists of more than 30,000 clones, about 87% of them appearing once. Stated time point: time of PML onset. Germline V gives CDR1 MRHNA, CDR2 SNTAGT. The CDR3 has 15 amino acids. V shed 3 bases and J shed 0 bases, with 10 bases lying between them. This chain uses TRBV6-4 with TRBJ2-3; the D call may be TRBD1 or TRBD2 (5 bases each). The sample here was PBMCs, taken from a patient treated with natalizumab. This sequence was found in a woman aged 40-49 years with progressive multifocal leukoencephalopathy. The CDR3, as DNA: TGTGCCAGCAGTGAGAGGGACGGAAGCACAGATACGCAGTATTTT. It codes for CASSERDGSTDTQYF.